This T cell receptor (beta chain) was identified in a study of blood T cell repertoires in COVID-19. Study background: There were acute and convalescent COVID-19 samples, and they came from the United States, Italy and Spain. In each case, the material was cDNA or gDNA derived from T cells, B-cell-depleted T cells, or PBMCs.

Generated by immunoSEQ multiplex PCR, the TCRdb table keeps only in-frame clones and is missing some. The sample consists of hundreds of thousands of clones, roughly 85% of them appearing once. This CDR3 has 15 amino acids. Deletions cut 2 bases from V and 4 bases from J, with 15 bases between. Per germline, CDR1 MNHEY and CDR2 SMNVEV (reference sequence). This chain links TRBV27 with TRBJ2-7; tentatively, D is TRBD1 (6 bases). The receptor was isolated from a human donor in a cohort sampled during active COVID-19. The specimen was peripheral blood. DNA for the CDR3: TGTGCCAGCAGTTTAAGGGGGAATCAGCTTTACGAGCAGTACTTC. It is translated as CASSLRGNQLYEQYF.